What follows is one T cell receptor beta chain and its context. Its antigen is unknown. It has no much larger one-base neighbor in the sample; base qualities were not kept. These data are taken from a study of blood T cells in healthy people across ages (dated by TCRdb to the mid-2010s). About the study as a whole: In model experiments, template switching captured about one uniquely barcoded TCR beta cDNA molecule for every two T cells. Using deep sequencing normalized with unique cDNA molecular identifiers, the study measured how TCR beta repertoire diversity changes with age. The donors were split into four age groups: young (average around 16 years), middle-aged (39), aged (more than 60) and long-lived (roughly 80). To avoid experimental bias, donors of different ages were spread randomly across the sequencing lanes. Two additional independent replicas of 1 million unique cDNA reads from the same blood draw were analyzed for two donors (one aged 18 to 30 and one aged 80 or older). Results and caveats for the whole study, not just this receptor: Estimates of total diversity based on one million sequenced T cells were considered lower bounds and underestimates. The CMV infection status of donors was not known, potentially confounding age-related changes in expanded clonotypes. Compared with the aged group, the long-lived group had more naive CD4+ T cells, fewer expanded clones and increased TCR diversity, suggesting age selection. Bulk unsorted PBMC profiling prevented conclusive comparison of naive and antigen-experienced compartments. There was a strong correlation between observed TCR beta diversity and the percentage of naive T cells measured by flow cytometry. As age increased, observed TCR beta diversity per million T cells dropped in a roughly linear way, and a significant reduction was already evident by age 40.

The CDR3 has 13 amino acids, counting the end cysteine and phenylalanine. The only DNA kept is the CDR3, 39 bases in frame from the first base. Ends trimmed: V by 5 bases, J by 7 bases; bases unmatched to a gene: 4. The germline V gene gives CDR1 as SGHVS and CDR2 as FQNEAQ. Preparation of the library involved 5' RACE. The listed sequencing device is Illumina HiSeq 2500. A second PCR of 7 to 11 cycles was performed with a sample-barcoded 5' primer and a J-beta primer mix. A unique molecular identifier was introduced onto each TCR beta cDNA molecule by a template-switch 5' adaptor carrying 12 random nucleotides. At least 2.5 million CDR3-containing paired-end reads were obtained from each sample. First-strand cDNA synthesis was performed from all RNA using the Mint cDNA synthesis kit, with priming by a TRBC-specific oligonucleotide. Following uracil-DNA glycosylase treatment, a first 18-cycle PCR with universal primers M1SS and BC2_uni_R was performed on all cDNA. Turning to the authors' computational methods: Normalization of each sample was performed by random selection of 1 million high-quality reads, each carrying a distinct molecular identifier. Instead of being binned into consensus sequences, reads that shared molecular identifiers were thrown out. MiTCR, set to a Q25 quality threshold and the strictest error-elimination algorithm, was used for CDR3 identification, clonotype clustering and error correction. A nonparametric unseen species model using Euler transformation provided a lower-bound estimate of total TCR beta diversity. The public reads were reprocessed in TCRdb via fastp at Q25 and MiXCR, keeping in-frame beta chains. Rows matching on CDR3 protein sequence are summarized as one entry with the most common DNA and genes. These V and J calls rely on TCRdb rather than the paper's analysis. The sample includes 1.2 million to 1.5 million distinct CDR3 sequences, with around 39% observed a single time. The top ten clonotypes cover 7.9% of the sample.

Systemically healthy Caucasian individuals from Russia, around 39 in total and aged 6 to 90 years, were included as donors. Each donor gave ten milliliters of peripheral blood, collected into EDTA-treated Vacutainer tubes. Ficoll-Paque density-gradient centrifugation was used to isolate PBMCs, with at least 6 million per sample. Trizol reagent was used to extract total RNA from the PBMCs, yielding at least 6 micrograms per sample. Naive CD45RAhigh/CD27high T cell percentages were measured by flow cytometry on a PBMC aliquot from every donor. The receptor was derived from a young woman in good health. The sequenced sample was blood. The receptor chain draws on TRBV7-8 and TRBJ1-1; TRBD1 aligns with 10 central bases. The CDR3 protein: CASSQTGGGEAFF. The DNA sequence follows: TGTGCCAGCAGCCAGACAGGGGGCGGTGAAGCTTTCTTT. This CDR3, with the reference TRBV7-8 and TRBJ1-1 proteins standing in past its ends, gives the full variable domain GAGVSQSPRYKVAKRGQDVALRCDPISGHVSLFWYQQALGQGPEFLTYFQNEAQLDKSGLPSDRFFAERPEGSVSTLKIQRTQQEDSAVYLCASSQTGGGEAFFGQGTRLTVV.